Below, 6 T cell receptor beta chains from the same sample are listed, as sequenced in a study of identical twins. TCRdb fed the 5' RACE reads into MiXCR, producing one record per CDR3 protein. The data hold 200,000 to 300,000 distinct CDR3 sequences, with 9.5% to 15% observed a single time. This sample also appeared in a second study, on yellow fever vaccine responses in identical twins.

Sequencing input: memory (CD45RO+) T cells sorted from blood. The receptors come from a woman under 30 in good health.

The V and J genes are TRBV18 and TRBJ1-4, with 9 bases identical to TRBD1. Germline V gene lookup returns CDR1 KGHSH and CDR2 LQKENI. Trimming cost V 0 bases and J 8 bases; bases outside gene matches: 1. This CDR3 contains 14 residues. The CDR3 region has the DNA TGTGCCAGCTCACCACCGGGGACAGGGGAAAAACTGTTTTTT. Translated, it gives CASSPPGTGEKLFF.

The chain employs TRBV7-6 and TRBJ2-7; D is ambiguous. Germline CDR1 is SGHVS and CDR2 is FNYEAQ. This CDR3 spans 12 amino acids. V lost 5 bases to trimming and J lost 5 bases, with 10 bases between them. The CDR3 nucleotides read TGTGCCAGCAGCCCCCGCTTAAACGAGCAGTACTTC. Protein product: CASSPRLNEQYF.

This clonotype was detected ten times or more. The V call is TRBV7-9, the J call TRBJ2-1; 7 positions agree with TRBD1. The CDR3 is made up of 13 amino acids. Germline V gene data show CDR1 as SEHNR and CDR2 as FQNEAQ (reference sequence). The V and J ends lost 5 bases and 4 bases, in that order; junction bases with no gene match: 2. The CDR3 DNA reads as TGTGCCAGCAGCAAACAGGGGTACAATGAGCAGTTCTTC. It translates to CASSKQGYNEQFF.

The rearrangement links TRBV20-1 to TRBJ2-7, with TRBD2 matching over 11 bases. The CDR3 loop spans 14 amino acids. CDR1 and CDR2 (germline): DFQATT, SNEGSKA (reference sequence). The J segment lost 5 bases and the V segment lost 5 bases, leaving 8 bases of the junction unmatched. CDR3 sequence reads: CSAATSGRLNEQYF. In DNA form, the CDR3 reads TGCAGTGCTGCAACTAGCGGGAGACTTAACGAGCAGTACTTC.

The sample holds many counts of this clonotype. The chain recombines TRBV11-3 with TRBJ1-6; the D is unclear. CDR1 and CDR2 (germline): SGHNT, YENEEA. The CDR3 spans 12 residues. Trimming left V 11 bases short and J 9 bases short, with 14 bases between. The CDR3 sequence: CAAGRVSSPLHF. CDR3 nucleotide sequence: TGTGCCGCGGGCAGAGTGAGTTCACCCCTCCACTTT.

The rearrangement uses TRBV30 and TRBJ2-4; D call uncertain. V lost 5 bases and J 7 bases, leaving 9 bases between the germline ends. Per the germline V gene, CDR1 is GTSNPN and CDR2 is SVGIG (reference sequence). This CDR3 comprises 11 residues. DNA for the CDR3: TGTGCCTGGTCCCACATGAACATTCAGTACTTC. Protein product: CAWSHMNIQYF.